These 15 T cell receptor beta chains originate from one sample sequenced in a study of blood T cell repertoires in COVID-19. Clones were sequenced by immunoSEQ multiplex PCR, and TCRdb holds only the in-frame ones, with some missing. The sample lists over 90,000 clones, roughly 86% seen once, with 3% in the top ten. Input material: peripheral blood. Source of these receptors: a man between 45 and 60 years old with active or convalescent COVID-19.

This sequence joins TRBV12-3 or TRBV12-4 and TRBJ1-2, with D unclear. V dropped 3 bases and J dropped 5 bases, with 7 bases sitting between them. The CDR3 contains 12 residues. DNA of the CDR3: TGTGCCAGCAGTTTCCAGACTTATGGCTACACCTTC. It yields the protein CASSFQTYGYTF.

The chain is built from TRBV7-9 and TRBJ1-2, with 7 bases that match TRBD1. V lost 8 bases to trimming and J lost 8 bases; unmatched junction nucleotides: 17. Germline V gene lookup returns CDR1 SEHNR and CDR2 FQNEAQ (reference sequence). The CDR3 sequence is 15 residues long. CDR3: CASLLGGGTSGGYTF. The CDR3 DNA sequence: TGTGCCAGCCTCTTAGGGGGCGGGACGTCGGGCGGCTACACCTTC.

This sequence joins TRBV29-1 and TRBJ2-3, with D maybe TRBD1 (6 bases). The germline CDR1 and CDR2 sequences are SQVTM and ANQGSEA. This CDR3 has 15 residues. The V end lost 5 bases, the J end lost 0 bases, and 15 bases lay between the germline ends. CDR3 in amino acids: CSVQGSGTSTDTQYF. The CDR3, as DNA: TGCAGCGTTCAGGGGTCGGGTACTAGCACAGATACGCAGTATTTT.

This rearrangement joins TRBV5-1 to TRBJ2-3; D is unresolved. Between the trimmed V and J ends, which lost 4 bases and 4 bases, there was a span of 7 bases. Germline V lookup: CDR1 SGHRS, CDR2 YFSETQ. The CDR3 runs 12 residues. The CDR3, as DNA: TGCGCCAGCAGCCCAGACTCAGATACGCAGTATTTT. Encoded protein: CASSPDSDTQYF.

V gene TRBV3-1 (or the pseudogene TRBV3-2) combines with J gene TRBJ1-2; D gene unclear. Germline CDR1 is LGHDT and CDR2 is YNNKEL (reference sequence). This CDR3 is 13 amino acids long. The germline V and J ends were trimmed by 6 bases and 2 bases, with 10 bases remaining between them. CDR3: CASRPDSNYGYTF. CDR3 DNA: TGTGCCAGCAGACCGGACTCAAACTATGGCTACACCTTC.

The chain joins TRBV6-5 to TRBJ2-5, with a weak D call TRBD1 (6 bases). Trimming left V 5 bases short and J 7 bases short, with 14 bases between. The CDR3 consists of 13 residues. Germline lookup yields CDR1 MNHEY and CDR2 SVGAGI. CDR3 DNA: TGTGCCAGCAGTCACTTGGACAGAGTGACCCAGTACTTC. Its translation: CASSHLDRVTQYF.

The J gene is TRBJ2-7, the V gene TRBV30; 7 bases are a match to TRBD2. There are 14 residues in the CDR3. Germline assignment: CDR1 GTSNPN and CDR2 SVGIG (reference sequence). Unmatched junction bases numbered 6, after V lost 2 bases and J lost 2 bases. CDR3 bases: TGTGCCTGGAGTAGGGCTAGCGGACCCTACGAGCAGTACTTC. As protein: CAWSRASGPYEQYF.

The chain carries TRBV21-1 and TRBJ1-5; the table's D gene call, TRBD1, was not cross checked with the DNA. TRBV21-1 is flagged as a pseudogene. CDR3 length equals 15 residues. CDR3 sequence: CASSNPGQGGEPQHF. The CDR3 coding sequence is TGTGCCAGCAGCAACCCCGGACAGGGCGGTGAGCCCCAGCATTTT.

This clone was recorded once. The DNA of the CDR3 is TGTGCCAGCAGTACTCGACAGGGGAGCCAGTACTTC. It encodes CASSTRQGSQYF. The rearrangement joins TRBV28 to TRBJ2-5, with 8 bases fitting TRBD1. This CDR3 is 12 amino acids long. The V gene's germline CDR1 is MDHEN and CDR2 SYDVKM. J was trimmed by 10 bases and V by 5 bases; bases with no gene match: 6.

The CDR3 DNA sequence: TGTGCCAGCAGCAAAGAGGCCACTAGTGGTGCGTACGAGCAGTACGTC. It encodes CASSKEATSGAYEQYV. The V call is TRBV21-1, the J call TRBJ2-7; the DNA was not compared with TRBD2, the D call given in the table. TRBV21-1 is a listed pseudogene. This CDR3 comprises 16 residues.

The chain is built from TRBV19 and TRBJ2-3; D possibly corresponds to TRBD2 (6 bases). The CDR3 is made up of 14 amino acids. The V end lost 3 bases, the J end lost 3 bases, and 10 bases lay between the germline ends. CDR1 is LNHDA and CDR2 is SQIVND in the germline V gene (reference sequence). The CDR3 DNA is TGTGCCAGTAGTATGGAGGGGTCGACAGATACGCAGTATTTT. Amino acids: CASSMEGSTDTQYF.

The CDR3 DNA is TGTGCCACCAGTGATTTCCTAGCGGGGGTGGGCAATGAGCAGTTCTTC. This translates into CATSDFLAGVGNEQFF. The chain employs TRBV24-1 and TRBJ2-1; 10 nucleotides line up with TRBD2. From germline, CDR1 is KGHDR and CDR2 SFDVKD. The CDR3 loop spans 16 amino acids. J was trimmed by 6 bases and V by 1 base; bases with no gene match: 5.

The V and J genes are TRBV19 and TRBJ1-5, with 7 bases lining up with TRBD1. CDR1 is LNHDA and CDR2 is SQIVND in the germline V gene (reference sequence). The CDR3 length is 15 residues. V shed 3 bases, J shed 3 bases, and the junction held 5 bases outside the gene matches. CDR3 sequence: CASSMSQGPNQPQHF. The CDR3 region has the DNA TGTGCCAGTAGTATGTCACAGGGGCCCAATCAGCCCCAGCATTTT.

This clone showed up just a few times. V usage is TRBV6-5 and J usage is TRBJ1-1; 9 bases match TRBD1. The CDR3 has 15 amino acids. V shed 4 bases and J 9 bases; nucleotides not matched to a gene: 12. Per the germline V gene, CDR1 is MNHEY and CDR2 is SVGAGI. The CDR3 nucleotides read TGTGCCAGCAGTTCCTCCTTGAGACAGGGGGTCCAAGCTTTCTTT. It translates to CASSSSLRQGVQAFF.

This clone was detected a few times. The chain links TRBV5-1 to TRBJ1-1, with D perhaps TRBD1 (5 bases). V lost 0 bases and J lost 7, with 10 bases in between. Looked up from germline, CDR1 is SGHRS and CDR2 is YFSETQ. The CDR3 spans 13 residues. CDR3 DNA: TGCGCCAGCAGCTTGGCCGCAGGGTATGAAGCTTTCTTT. This codes for CASSLAAGYEAFF.